The 16 T cell receptor beta chains given below trace back to one sample, sequenced in a study of OX40 agonist ivuxolimab in advanced cancers. Assay used: immunoSEQ multiplex PCR; TCRdb lists only in-frame clones, some missing. This sample has 90,000 to 150,000 clones, with 85% to 90% found just once. The material sequenced was CD4+ or CD8+ T cells sorted from blood, taken in a trial of the OX40 agonist ivuxolimab. Receptor source: an adult with an advanced solid tumor such as melanoma, head and neck, liver or kidney cancer.

The chain is built from TRBV19 and TRBJ2-3; TRBD2 aligns across 7 bases. The CDR3 spans 16 residues. Looked up from germline, CDR1 is LNHDA and CDR2 is SQIVND (reference sequence). V lost 2 bases, J lost 1 base, and 6 bases stayed unmatched. The CDR3: CASSILRGWGTDTQYF. DNA of the CDR3: TGTGCCAGTAGTATATTGCGGGGGTGGGGCACAGATACGCAGTATTTT.

A single count supports this clone. V gene TRBV15 combines with J gene TRBJ1-5; D is possibly TRBD1 (6 bases). The length of the CDR3 is 17 residues. Germline CDR1 and CDR2: LNHNV and YYDKDF (reference sequence). V was clipped by 4 bases and J by 0 bases, with 16 bases between them. CDR3 loop: CATSNRVSDVSNQPQHF. CDR3 nucleotide sequence: TGTGCCACCAGCAACAGGGTGAGTGATGTTAGCAATCAGCCCCAGCATTTT.

The V call is TRBV5-1, the J call TRBJ2-3; D not resolved. The germline V gene encodes CDR1 SGHRS and CDR2 YFSETQ. The CDR3 has 12 amino acids. The V and J ends lost 0 bases and 4 bases respectively, with 3 bases between them. The CDR3 loop reads CASSLDADTQYF. CDR3 DNA sequence: TGCGCCAGCAGCTTGGACGCAGATACGCAGTATTTT.

The chain carries TRBV30 and TRBJ1-1, with D possibly matching TRBD1 (5 bases). Germline V gene sequence: CDR1 GTSNPN, CDR2 SVGIG (reference sequence). Trimming removed 4 bases from V and 2 bases from J, with 8 bases in between. CDR3 length equals 12 residues. In nucleotides, the CDR3 is TGTGCCTGGACAGGGTTAAACACTGAAGCTTTCTTT. Translating gives CAWTGLNTEAFF.

This chain uses TRBV7-6 with TRBJ2-5; 10 bases fit TRBD2. After removal of 1 base from V and 6 bases from J, the junction contained 5 bases not matched to a gene. CDR3 length equals 15 residues. Germline V gene lookup returns CDR1 SGHVS and CDR2 FNYEAQ. The CDR3 loop is CASSLDSGGTQTQYF. The CDR3 DNA reads as TGTGCCAGCAGCTTAGATAGCGGGGGGACGCAGACCCAGTACTTC.

In the case of this clone: Compared with germline, one end of the junction differs, possibly owing to a read error. J is TRBJ2-7 and V is TRBV7-4, with D uncertain. CDR3 size: 9 residues. Germline V gene sequence: CDR1 SGHVT, CDR2 SQSDAQ. The chain's CDR3 is CASSPHWRF. The DNA of the CDR3 is TGTGCCAGCAGCCCGCATTGGCGTTTC. Full variable domain (rest looked up from reference TRBV7-4 and TRBJ2-7): GAGVSQSPRYKVAKRGRDVALRCDSISGHVTLYWYRQTLGQGSEVLTYSQSDAQRDKSGRPSGRFSAERPERSVSTLKIQRTEQGDSAVYLCASSPHWRFGPGTRLTVT.

The CDR3 DNA reads as TGTGCCTCCCGACAGGGAGAGACCCAGTACTTC. This codes for CASRQGETQYF. The rearrangement joins TRBV30 to TRBJ2-5, with TRBD1 matching 7 bases. There are 11 residues in the CDR3. CDR1 and CDR2 from the germline V gene are GTSNPN and SVGIG (reference sequence). V trimming: 7 bases; J trimming: 4 bases; junction bases outside the gene matches: 3.

J is TRBJ1-5 and V is TRBV28; D remains ambiguous. The CDR3 spans 14 residues. CDR1 is MDHEN, CDR2 SYDVKM, per germline. The germline V and J ends were trimmed by 6 bases and 4 bases, with 13 bases remaining between them. CDR3 sequence (DNA): TGTGCCAGCAGCGGCGGGCGAAAGAATCAGCCCCAGCATTTT. It codes for CASSGGRKNQPQHF.

The chain recombines TRBV21-1 with TRBJ1-2; TRBD1 reflects the table's D call only, with no check against the DNA. TRBV21-1 corresponds to a pseudogene. CDR3 length: 13 amino acids. CDR3 residues: CASSPTRGNGYTF. DNA for the CDR3: TGTGCCAGCTCCCCGACAAGGGGCAATGGCTACACCTTC.

This clone was observed a single time. CDR3 protein: CASSYSWWDGELFF. CDR3 DNA: TGTGCCAGCAGTTACTCGTGGTGGGACGGGGAGCTGTTTTTT. This chain links TRBV6-5 with TRBJ2-2; D is ambiguous. The CDR3 has 14 amino acids. Trimming took 0 bases from V and 7 from J, leaving 9 bases between them. Per germline, CDR1 MNHEY and CDR2 SVGAGI.

The chain carries TRBV12-2 and TRBJ1-2. TRBV12-2 constitutes a pseudogene. This CDR3 region has 13 residues. CDR3 region: CPLGPGVNYGYTF. In DNA form, the CDR3 reads TGTCCCCTAGGGCCGGGAGTTAACTATGGCTACACCTTC.

The gene calls are TRBV6-5 and TRBJ2-1; tentative D call: TRBD1 (5 bases). CDR3 length: 15 amino acids. With 6 bases removed from V and 2 bases from J, the gap between germline ends came to 14 bases. Germline CDR1 and CDR2: MNHEY and SVGAGI. CDR3 amino acids: CASSLQAIPYNEQFF. The CDR3 bases are TGTGCCAGCAGCCTACAGGCGATCCCCTACAATGAGCAGTTCTTC.

V and J are TRBV27 and TRBJ1-1; TRBD1 matches at 7 bases. V lost 6 bases to trimming and J lost 9 bases; unmatched junction nucleotides: 7. CDR3 length: 12 amino acids. CDR1 and CDR2 (germline): MNHEY, SMNVEV (reference sequence). The DNA of the CDR3 is TGTGCCAGCAGCCTTCAGGGGGATCAAGCTTTCTTT. Protein product: CASSLQGDQAFF.

The rearrangement joins TRBV30 to TRBJ2-4, with 10 bases matching TRBD1. Germline V lookup: CDR1 GTSNPN, CDR2 SVGIG (reference sequence). J lost 0 bases, V lost 5 bases, and 10 bases had no gene match. The CDR3 contains 17 residues. The CDR3, as DNA: TGTGCCTGGGCGGGACAGGGGATCTCCTTAGCCAAAAACATTCAGTACTTC. Protein product: CAWAGQGISLAKNIQYF.

This sequence joins TRBV7-2 and TRBJ1-5, with D perhaps matching TRBD1 (5 bases). CDR1 and CDR2 from the germline V gene are SGHTA and FQGNSA. Trimming pared 4 bases from V and 2 bases from J, leaving 15 bases between. This CDR3 is 16 amino acids long. The CDR3, as DNA: TGTGCCAGCAGCTCCACGCAGGGTAAGGGCAATCAGCCCCAGCATTTT. Amino acids: CASSSTQGKGNQPQHF. The whole variable domain, remainder taken from reference TRBV7-2 and TRBJ1-5, is GAGVSQSPSNKVTEKGKDVELRCDPISGHTALYWYRQSLGQGLEFLIYFQGNSAPDKSGLPSDRFSAERTGGSVSTLTIQRTQQEDSAVYLCASSSTQGKGNQPQHFGDGTRLSIL.

This chain links TRBV4-2 with TRBJ2-7; D is uncertain. V lost 0 bases and J lost 4, with 13 bases in between. The CDR3 has 15 amino acids. Germline V gene sequence: CDR1 LGHNA, CDR2 YNFKEQ. Written as DNA, the CDR3 is TGTGCCAGCAGCCAAGATCATAGGTTGGGGTACGAGCAGTACTTC. Residues: CASSQDHRLGYEQYF.